Below, 18 T cell receptor beta chains from the same sample are listed, as sequenced in a study of cytomegalovirus exposure and HLA in healthy donors (dated by TCRdb to the late 2010s). Library creation used the immunoSEQ multiplex PCR assay. A mixture of 60 forward primers for TCR Vbeta segments and 13 reverse primers for TCR Jbeta segments was used in the multiplex PCR. The immuneACCESS repertoire file appears here via TCRdb, limited to in-frame rearrangements. These files lack a portion of the clones; in checked studies, under half of the deficit traces to unresolved V genes, and the cause of the others is not known. For this sample there are tens of thousands of clones; about three quarters appear just once. Clones ranked in the top ten supply approximately 4.4% of the sample. What was sequenced was PBMCs. The receptors were gathered from a male donor in good health and CMV-seropositive.

The V gene is TRBV19, the J gene TRBJ1-5, with D uncertain. Trimming took off 0 bases at V and 7 bases at J, with 13 bases between the two ends. Germline-derived CDR1 and CDR2 are LNHDA and SQIVND (reference sequence). The CDR3 sequence is 15 residues long. CDR3 residues: CASSIDLRLGQPQHF. CDR3 sequence (DNA): TGTGCCAGTAGTATAGATCTCAGGTTAGGCCAGCCCCAGCATTTT.

The CDR3 region is CASSAWTGEYF. CDR3 DNA: TGTGCCAGCAGCGCGTGGACAGGGGAGTACTTC. The chain is built from TRBV2 and TRBJ2-4; the match to TRBD1 covers 9 bases. The germline V gene encodes CDR1 SNHLY and CDR2 FYNNEI. V lost 6 bases and J lost 14; bases outside the gene matches: 5. This CDR3 comprises 11 residues.

CDR3 nucleotides: TGCAGCGTTGAAGGGCAGCGGTCCTACGAGCAGTACTTC. Its translation: CSVEGQRSYEQYF. The chain joins TRBV29-1 to TRBJ2-7, with a tentative D call TRBD2 (5 bases). The CDR3 totals 13 residues. Trimming stripped 1 base from V and 1 base from J, with 8 bases between. Germline values: CDR1 SQVTM, CDR2 ANQGSEA.

The chain uses TRBV18 and TRBJ1-1; 10 nucleotides line up with TRBD1. V shed 5 bases and J 0 bases; nucleotides not matched to a gene: 9. CDR1 and CDR2 (germline): KGHSH, LQKENI. CDR3 length: 17 amino acids. CDR3 sequence: CASSSIGTGAMNTEAFF. The CDR3 DNA follows: TGTGCCAGCTCATCAATTGGGACAGGGGCTATGAACACTGAAGCTTTCTTT.

This chain links TRBV30 with TRBJ2-1, with D perhaps matching TRBD2 (6 bases). There are 14 residues in the CDR3. Trimming pared 2 bases from V and 4 bases from J, leaving 12 bases between. Germline V gene data show CDR1 as GTSNPN and CDR2 as SVGIG (reference sequence). The CDR3 coding sequence is TGTGCCTGGAGTAGGGCGGGGCTATACAATGAGCAGTTCTTC. This translates into CAWSRAGLYNEQFF. Based on the CDR3 plus reference TRBV30 and TRBJ2-1, the full variable domain is SQTIHQWPATLVQPVGSPLSLECTVEGTSNPNLYWYRQAAGRGLQLLFYSVGIGQISSEVPQNLSASRPQDRQFILSSKKLLLSDSGFYLCAWSRAGLYNEQFFGPGTRLTVL.

A single count supports this clone. The rearrangement uses TRBV2 and TRBJ2-1; no reliable D call. The CDR3 sequence is 16 residues long. The germline V gene has CDR1 SNHLY and CDR2 FYNNEI. With 3 bases removed from V and 3 bases from J, the gap between germline ends came to 15 bases. The CDR3 protein is CASSEYLGGIYNEQFF. CDR3 DNA: TGTGCCAGCAGTGAGTATCTCGGCGGAATCTACAATGAGCAGTTCTTC.

V is TRBV6-4 and J is TRBJ2-5, with 7 bases identical to TRBD2. The closer fit of TRBJ2-7 to the DNA end suggests the J call may be wrong. The CDR3 is made up of 12 amino acids. In germline, CDR1 is MRHNA, CDR2 SNTAGT. CDR3: CASKSGVYEQYF. CDR3 DNA: TGTGCCAGCAAGAGCGGGGTCTACGAGCAGTACTTC.

The chain links TRBV29-1 to TRBJ1-1; D is uncertain. The CDR3 spans 11 residues. The germline V gene encodes CDR1 SQVTM and CDR2 ANQGSEA. V gave up 4 bases and J gave up 7 bases, with 10 bases separating them. The CDR3 DNA follows: TGCAGCGTTGGTCTAACGAGTGAAGCTTTCTTT. Protein product: CSVGLTSEAFF.

The chain recombines TRBV6-5 with TRBJ2-7; D uncertain. The V gene's germline CDR1 is MNHEY and CDR2 SVGAGI. With 8 bases removed from V and 6 bases from J, the gap between germline ends came to 14 bases. The length of the CDR3 is 12 residues. The DNA of the CDR3 is TGTGCCAGCGCCCCTATCCTCGGCGAGCAGTACTTC. Residues: CASAPILGEQYF.

This chain uses TRBV7-9 with TRBJ1-2; no reliable D call. The germline V gene has CDR1 SEHNR and CDR2 FQNEAQ (reference sequence). The CDR3 contains 14 residues. The ends were cut back, 2 bases at V and 2 bases at J, with 9 bases in the middle. DNA for the CDR3: TGTGCCAGCAGCTTACTATCCGCGAACTATGGCTACACCTTC. It codes for CASSLLSANYGYTF.

The chain has TRBV7-2 and TRBJ2-1, with 12 bases identical to TRBD2. Germline trimming cut 1 base from V and 9 bases from J; bases unmatched to any gene: 10. This CDR3 is built from 17 residues. In germline, CDR1 is SGHTA, CDR2 FQGNSA. The CDR3 spells CASSLGKTSGSSGEQFF. DNA for the CDR3: TGTGCCAGCAGCTTAGGGAAGACTAGCGGGAGCTCGGGTGAGCAGTTCTTC.

V gene TRBV7-3 combines with J gene TRBJ1-1, with D unresolved. The CDR3 runs 14 residues. From germline, CDR1 is SGHTA and CDR2 FQGTGA. Between the trimmed V and J ends, which lost 3 bases and 0 bases, there was a span of 8 bases. The CDR3 region has the DNA TGTGCCAGCAGCTTCTCGGGGTTGAACACTGAAGCTTTCTTT. It codes for CASSFSGLNTEAFF.

The chain joins TRBV15 to TRBJ2-3; 10 bases are shared with TRBD1. After removal of 0 bases from V and 4 bases from J, the junction contained 1 base not matched to a gene. Germline lookup yields CDR1 LNHNV and CDR2 YYDKDF (reference sequence). The CDR3 covers 15 residues. This chain's CDR3 is CATSRDGQGADTQYF. The CDR3 region has the DNA TGTGCCACCAGCAGAGATGGACAGGGGGCAGATACGCAGTATTTT.

The chain links TRBV4-2 to TRBJ2-7; tentatively, D is TRBD2 (5 bases). Germline values: CDR1 LGHNA, CDR2 YNFKEQ. V was pared by 0 bases and J by 3 bases, with 12 bases between. The CDR3 has 15 residues. In DNA, the CDR3 is TGTGCCAGCAGCCAAGATCTTTGGGGAGACTACGAGCAGTACTTC. This translates into CASSQDLWGDYEQYF.

V is TRBV19 and J is TRBJ2-7; tentatively, D is TRBD1 (6 bases). The CDR3 runs 14 residues. Germline V gene sequence: CDR1 LNHDA, CDR2 SQIVND (reference sequence). With 7 bases removed from V and 3 bases from J, the gap between germline ends came to 16 bases. The CDR3 is CASNPRRGHYEQYF. The DNA of the CDR3 is TGTGCCAGTAACCCCCGAAGGGGACACTACGAGCAGTACTTC.

This clone was counted once. This chain joins TRBV25-1 and TRBJ2-3; D perhaps matches TRBD1 (6 bases). V gave up 5 bases and J gave up 5 bases, with 11 bases separating them. Germline V gene sequence: CDR1 MGHDK, CDR2 SYGVNS. The CDR3 sequence is 13 residues long. CDR3 in amino acids: CASSLTGVDTQYF. CDR3 sequence (DNA): TGTGCCAGCAGTCTGACAGGCGTAGATACGCAGTATTTT.

The CDR3 sequence: CAWSSTGQKSAQYF. DNA for the CDR3: TGTGCCTGGAGTTCGACGGGACAGAAGTCGGCCCAGTACTTC. V gene TRBV30 combines with J gene TRBJ2-5, with TRBD1 matching over 7 bases. Trimming removed 2 bases from V and 9 bases from J; junction bases left unmatched: 12. This CDR3 spans 14 amino acids. CDR1 GTSNPN and CDR2 SVGIG come from the germline V gene (reference sequence).

This clone was counted only a few times. This sequence joins TRBV4-2 and TRBJ1-5, with 9 bases identical to TRBD1. Per germline, CDR1 LGHNA and CDR2 YNFKEQ. The CDR3 covers 15 residues. V was clipped by 4 bases and J by 8 bases; unmatched bases: 9. Here the CDR3 DNA reads TGTGCCAGCAGCCTAGAGGGACAGGGAAGGAAGCCCCAGCATTTT. Its translation: CASSLEGQGRKPQHF.